The rows below give T cell receptor beta chains drawn from one sample of a study of graft-versus-host responses after intestinal transplantation. These receptors lack a known antigen. The table came from immunoSEQ multiplex PCR; TCRdb's copy has only in-frame clones and leaves some out. In the table there are about 88,000 clones, more than 85% of which are singletons. The specimen comprised unstimulated CD4+ T cells sorted from spleen or lymph node cells, sampled before transplant. The origin of the receptors is a human donor who was the organ donor for an intestinal transplant. Both conserved end residues are part of each CDR3. A D gene is named only where the DNA matches it firmly. Clone size is given for some rows only: seen once, a few or many times, or a class if the clone is expanded.

CDR3 protein: CASSEEARAANTGELFF
CDR3 DNA: TGTGCCAGCAGTGAAGAGGCGAGGGCCGCGAACACCGGGGAGCTGTTTTTT
J gene: TRBJ2-2
clone size: once
V gene: TRBV6-1
D gene: NA

CDR3 protein: CASSLYGPAGISEAFF
CDR3 DNA: TGTGCCAGCAGCTTGTACGGCCCCGCAGGGATTTCTGAAGCTTTCTTT
J gene: TRBJ1-1
clone size: NA
V gene: TRBV5-6
D gene: NA

CDR3 protein: CASSTRDRLIYGYTF
CDR3 DNA: TGTGCCAGCAGCACCCGGGACAGGCTCATCTATGGCTACACCTTC
J gene: TRBJ1-2
clone size: NA
V gene: TRBV7-8
D gene: TRBD1

CDR3 protein: CASSIGVAGPYGYTF
CDR3 DNA: TGTGCCAGTAGTATTGGAGTCGCCGGTCCCTATGGCTACACCTTC
J gene: TRBJ1-2
clone size: NA
V gene: TRBV19
D gene: NA

CDR3 protein: CASRRPGWTGELFF
CDR3 DNA: TGTGCCAGCAGACGGCCAGGGTGGACCGGGGAGCTGTTTTTT
J gene: TRBJ2-2
clone size: NA
V gene: TRBV6-5
D gene: NA

CDR3 protein: CSVRLKLQETQYF
CDR3 DNA: TGCAGCGTCCGATTGAAACTCCAAGAGACCCAGTACTTC
J gene: TRBJ2-5
clone size: NA
V gene: TRBV29-1
D gene: NA

CDR3 protein: CASSSSGGATGELFF
CDR3 DNA: TGTGCCAGCAGCTCTAGCGGGGGGGCCACCGGGGAGCTGTTTTTT
J gene: TRBJ2-2
clone size: NA
V gene: TRBV6-5
D gene: TRBD2

CDR3 protein: CASSSWRAEAFF
CDR3 DNA: TGTGCCAGCAGCTCTTGGAGGGCTGAAGCTTTCTTT
J gene: TRBJ1-1
clone size: NA
V gene: TRBV7-9
D gene: NA

CDR3 protein: CAWSVSAYEQYF
CDR3 DNA: TGTGCCTGGAGTGTGAGTGCCTACGAGCAGTACTTC
J gene: TRBJ2-7
clone size: NA
V gene: TRBV30
D gene: NA

CDR3 protein: CASSRARTSGDSGTDTQYF
CDR3 DNA: TGTGCCAGCAGCCGAGCCAGGACTAGCGGGGACTCTGGCACAGATACGCAGTATTTT
J gene: TRBJ2-3
clone size: once
V gene: TRBV7-3
D gene: TRBD2

CDR3 protein: CASSARDRGFYEQYF
CDR3 DNA: TGTGCCAGCAGCGCCCGGGACAGGGGTTTCTACGAGCAGTACTTC
J gene: TRBJ2-7
clone size: NA
V gene: TRBV7-2
D gene: TRBD1

CDR3 protein: CASSISGGKNIQYF
CDR3 DNA: TGCGCCAGCAGCATTAGCGGGGGGAAAAACATTCAGTACTTC
J gene: TRBJ2-4
clone size: NA
V gene: TRBV5-1
D gene: TRBD2

CDR3 protein: CASSLIGQLNTEAFF
CDR3 DNA: TGCGCCAGCAGCTTGATTGGGCAGCTAAACACTGAGGCTTTCTTT
J gene: TRBJ1-1
clone size: NA
V gene: TRBV5-1
D gene: NA

CDR3 protein: CASSFAGTSWGDTQYF
CDR3 DNA: TGCGCCAGCAGCTTTGCGGGGACTAGTTGGGGAGATACGCAGTATTTT
J gene: TRBJ2-3
clone size: NA
V gene: TRBV5-1
D gene: TRBD2

CDR3 protein: CASSESWGQFQETQYF
CDR3 DNA: TGTGCCAGCAGTGAATCCTGGGGACAGTTCCAAGAGACCCAGTACTTC
J gene: TRBJ2-5
clone size: NA
V gene: TRBV6-1
D gene: TRBD1

CDR3 protein: CASSTGTRDTEAFF
CDR3 DNA: TGTGCCAGCAGCACAGGGACTAGGGACACTGAAGCTTTCTTT
J gene: TRBJ1-1
clone size: once
V gene: TRBV7-3
D gene: NA

CDR3 protein: CASSLRRGQGAYGANVLTF
CDR3 DNA: TGCGCCAGCAGCTTGCGGCGGGGACAGGGGGCGTATGGGGCCAACGTCCTGACTTTC
J gene: TRBJ2-6
clone size: NA
V gene: TRBV5-1
D gene: TRBD1

CDR3 protein: CASSRQRSGNTIYF
CDR3 DNA: TGTGCCAGCTCACGCCAGAGGTCTGGAAACACCATATATTTT
J gene: TRBJ1-3
clone size: once
V gene: TRBV18
D gene: NA

CDR3 protein: CASSLALAGGSYEQYF
CDR3 DNA: TGCGCCAGCAGCTTGGCCCTAGCGGGCGGCTCCTACGAGCAGTACTTC
J gene: TRBJ2-7
clone size: NA
V gene: TRBV5-1
D gene: TRBD2

CDR3 protein: CASTPGGQETQYF
CDR3 DNA: TGTGCCAGTACCCCCGGGGGGCAAGAGACCCAGTACTTC
J gene: TRBJ2-5
clone size: NA
V gene: TRBV19
D gene: TRBD2

CDR3 protein: CASSERHGGVYNEQFF
CDR3 DNA: TGTGCCAGCAGTGAAAGGCATGGGGGGGTCTACAATGAGCAGTTCTTC
J gene: TRBJ2-1
clone size: NA
V gene: TRBV6-1
D gene: TRBD2

CDR3 protein: CASSDSDRGKVLNQPQHF
CDR3 DNA: TGTGCCAGCAGTGATTCCGACAGGGGCAAGGTGCTAAATCAGCCCCAGCATTTT
J gene: TRBJ1-5
clone size: NA
V gene: TRBV6-1
D gene: TRBD1

CDR3 protein: CASSLVDEQYF
CDR3 DNA: TGTGCCAGCAGCTTGGTCGACGAGCAGTACTTC
J gene: TRBJ2-7
clone size: NA
V gene: TRBV5-5
D gene: NA